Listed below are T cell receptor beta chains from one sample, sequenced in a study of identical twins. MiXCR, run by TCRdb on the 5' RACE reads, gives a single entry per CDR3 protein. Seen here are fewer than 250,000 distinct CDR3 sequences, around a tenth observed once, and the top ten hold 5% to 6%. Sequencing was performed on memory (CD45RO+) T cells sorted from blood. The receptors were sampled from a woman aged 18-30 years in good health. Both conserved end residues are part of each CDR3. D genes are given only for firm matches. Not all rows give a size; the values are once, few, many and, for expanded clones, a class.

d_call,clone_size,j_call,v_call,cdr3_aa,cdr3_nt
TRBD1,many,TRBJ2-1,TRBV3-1,CASSQDFQGVSYNEQFF,TGTGCCAGCAGCCAAGATTTTCAGGGGGTGAGCTACAATGAGCAGTTCTTC
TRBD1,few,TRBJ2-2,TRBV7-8,CASSKRQGGAGELFF,TGTGCCAGCAGCAAACGACAGGGGGGGGCCGGGGAGCTGTTTTTT
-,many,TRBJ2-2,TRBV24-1,CATSGGSGANTGELFF,TGTGCCACCAGTGGTGGTTCGGGCGCGAACACCGGGGAGCTGTTTTTT
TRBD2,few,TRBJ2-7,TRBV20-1,CSARSGLAASYEQYF,TGCAGTGCTAGATCGGGACTAGCGGCCTCCTACGAGCAGTACTTC
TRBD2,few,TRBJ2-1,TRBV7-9,CASTTAGGDTNEQFF,TGTGCCAGCACCACAGCGGGGGGTGACACCAATGAGCAGTTCTTC
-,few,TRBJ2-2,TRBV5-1,CASSEGHVNTGELFF,TGCGCCAGCAGCGAGGGACACGTTAACACCGGGGAGCTGTTTTTT
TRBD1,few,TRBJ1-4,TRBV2,CASRPEGALEKLFF,TGTGCCAGCAGGCCCGAGGGGGCCCTAGAAAAACTGTTTTTT
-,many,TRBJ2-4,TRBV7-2,CASSLRAPNIQYF,TGTGCCAGCAGCCTGAGGGCCCCGAACATTCAGTACTTC
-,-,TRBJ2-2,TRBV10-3,CAISERGALNTGELFF,TGTGCCATCAGTGAGCGGGGGGCGCTTAACACCGGGGAGCTGTTTTTT
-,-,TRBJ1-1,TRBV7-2,CASSPQPLLGTEAFF,TGTGCCAGCAGCCCCCAGCCCCTTTTAGGCACTGAAGCTTTCTTT
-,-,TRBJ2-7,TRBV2,CASSRSLSSYEQYF,TGTGCCAGCAGTCGCAGTCTAAGCTCCTACGAGCAGTACTTC
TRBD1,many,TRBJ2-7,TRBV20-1,CSASLLSGTGGGKQYF,TGCAGTGCTAGCCTACTGTCCGGGACAGGGGGCGGTAAGCAGTACTTC
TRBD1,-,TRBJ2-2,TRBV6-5,CASSSDRAGELFF,TGTGCCAGCAGTTCCGACAGGGCTGGGGAGCTGTTTTTT
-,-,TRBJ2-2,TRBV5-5,CASSLAGAGTTGELFF,TGTGCCAGCAGCTTGGCCGGGGCTGGAACCACCGGGGAGCTGTTTTTT
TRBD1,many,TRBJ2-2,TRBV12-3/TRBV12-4,CASEITGVTGELFF,TGTGCCAGCGAAATCACAGGGGTTACCGGGGAGCTGTTTTTT
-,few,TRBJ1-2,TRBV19,CASTQGNYGYTF,TGTGCCAGTACCCAGGGGAACTATGGCTACACCTTC
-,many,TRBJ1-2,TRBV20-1,CSARDLETEYYGYTF,TGCAGTGCTAGAGATCTGGAAACGGAATATTACGGCTACACCTTC
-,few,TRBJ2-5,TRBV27,CASTHVGGKGQETQYF,TGTGCCAGCACCCACGTAGGAGGGAAGGGCCAAGAGACCCAGTACTTC
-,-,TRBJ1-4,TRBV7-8,CASSPTQGSREKLFF,TGTGCCAGCAGCCCTACTCAGGGGAGTCGGGAAAAACTGTTTTTT
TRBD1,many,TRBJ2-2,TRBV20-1,CSARGPYNRGRNTGELFF,TGCAGTGCTAGAGGTCCCTACAACAGGGGGCGGAACACCGGGGAGCTGTTTTTT
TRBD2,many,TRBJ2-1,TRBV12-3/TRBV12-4,CASSLRSGTSGRDNEQFF,TGTGCCAGCAGTTTAAGGTCGGGGACTAGCGGGAGAGACAATGAGCAGTTCTTC
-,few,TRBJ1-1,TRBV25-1,CASSESLTAMNTEAFF,TGTGCCAGCAGTGAATCCCTGACAGCAATGAACACTGAAGCTTTCTTT
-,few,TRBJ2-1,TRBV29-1,CSVGPRVSSYNEQFF,TGCAGCGTTGGTCCTAGGGTCAGCTCCTACAATGAGCAGTTCTTC
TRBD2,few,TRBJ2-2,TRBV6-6,CASSLAGLGELFF,TGTGCCAGCAGTCTAGCGGGACTCGGGGAGCTGTTTTTT
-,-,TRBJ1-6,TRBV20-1,CSASTGGTLHF,TGCAGTGCTAGCACCGGGGGCACCCTCCACTTT
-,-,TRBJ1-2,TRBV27,CASRTTGSNYGYTF,TGTGCCAGCAGGACCACAGGGTCAAACTATGGCTACACCTTC
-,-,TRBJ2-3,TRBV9,CASSVAGVLRADTQYF,TGTGCCAGCAGCGTAGCGGGAGTATTGAGGGCAGATACGCAGTATTTT
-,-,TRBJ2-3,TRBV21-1,CASSTGLAGSTDTQYF,TGTGCCAGCAGCACGGGACTAGCGGGATCCACAGATACGCAGTATTTT
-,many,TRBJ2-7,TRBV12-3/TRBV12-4,CASSATPFGFSYEQYF,TGTGCCAGCAGTGCCACCCCGTTTGGTTTCTCCTACGAGCAGTACTTC
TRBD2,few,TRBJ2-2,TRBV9,CASSSPGGSGELFF,TGTGCCAGCAGCTCCCCCGGGGGGTCCGGGGAGCTGTTTTTT
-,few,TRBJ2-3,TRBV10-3,CAISEGTRQTTDTQYF,TGTGCCATCAGTGAGGGAACTAGGCAAACAACAGATACGCAGTATTTT
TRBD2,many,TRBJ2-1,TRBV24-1,CATSAASGSHEQFF,TGTGCCACCAGTGCCGCTAGCGGGAGTCATGAGCAGTTCTTC
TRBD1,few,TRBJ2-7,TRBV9,CASSFPDRGEQYF,TGTGCCAGCAGCTTCCCTGACAGGGGCGAGCAGTACTTC
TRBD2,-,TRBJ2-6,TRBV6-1,CAIGIAGTGANVLTF,TGTGCCATCGGGATAGCGGGGACGGGGGCCAACGTCCTGACTTTC
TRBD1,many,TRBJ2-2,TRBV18,CASSPQTGAYGEELFF,TGTGCCAGCTCACCTCAGACAGGGGCTTATGGTGAGGAGCTGTTTTTT
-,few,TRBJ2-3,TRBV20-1,CSASYSAGVNTQYF,TGCAGTGCTTCCTACTCAGCAGGGGTTAATACGCAGTATTTT
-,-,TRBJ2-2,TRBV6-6,CASEENTGELFF,TGTGCCTCAGAGGAGAACACCGGGGAGCTGTTTTTT
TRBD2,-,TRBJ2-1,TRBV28,CASSGTSGRNYNEQFF,TGTGCCAGCAGCGGGACTAGCGGGAGGAACTACAATGAGCAGTTCTTC
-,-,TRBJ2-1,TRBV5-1,CASSRSGSSYNEQFF,TGCGCCAGCAGTCGTAGCGGAAGCTCCTACAATGAGCAGTTCTTC
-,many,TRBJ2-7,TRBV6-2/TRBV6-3,CASSPGTTYEQYF,TGTGCCAGCAGCCCCGGGACAACCTACGAGCAGTACTTC
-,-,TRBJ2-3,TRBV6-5,CASSYRPGDTQYF,TGTGCCAGCAGTTACAGGCCGGGCGATACGCAGTATTTT
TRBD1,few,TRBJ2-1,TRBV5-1,CASHPGQGSYNEQFF,TGCGCCAGTCACCCGGGACAGGGCTCCTACAATGAGCAGTTCTTC
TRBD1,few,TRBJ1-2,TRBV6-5,CASSWSPGGPNYGYTF,TGTGCCAGCAGTTGGAGTCCAGGGGGCCCAAACTATGGCTACACCTTC
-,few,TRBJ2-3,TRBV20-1,CSARGGLDTQYF,TGCAGTGCTAGAGGAGGTTTAGATACGCAGTATTTT
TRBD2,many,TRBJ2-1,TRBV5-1,CASRGGLAVTYNEQFF,TGCGCCAGCAGGGGTGGACTAGCGGTTACCTACAATGAGCAGTTCTTC
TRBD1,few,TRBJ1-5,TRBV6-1,CATGQAYSNQPQHF,TGTGCCACCGGACAGGCCTATAGCAATCAGCCCCAGCATTTT
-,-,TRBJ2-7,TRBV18,CASSARVSEYEQYF,TGTGCCAGCTCGGCCCGGGTTTCCGAGTACGAGCAGTACTTC
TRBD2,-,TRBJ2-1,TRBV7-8,CASSSSGGAVTYNEQFF,TGTGCCAGCAGCTCTAGCGGGGGGGCCGTAACCTACAATGAGCAGTTCTTC
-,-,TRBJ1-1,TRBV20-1,CSARGTTNTEAFF,TGCAGTGCTAGGGGAACAACAAACACTGAAGCTTTCTTT
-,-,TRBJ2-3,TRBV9,CASSVQPKDTQYF,TGTGCCAGCAGCGTACAGCCAAAAGATACGCAGTATTTT
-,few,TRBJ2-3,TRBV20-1,CSAPAGLGTDTQYF,TGCAGTGCTCCCGCCGGGCTAGGCACAGATACGCAGTATTTT
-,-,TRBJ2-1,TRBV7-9,CASSLTQGNNEQFF,TGTGCCAGCAGCTTAACACAGGGAAACAATGAGCAGTTCTTC
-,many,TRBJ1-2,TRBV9,CASSFQGHSNYGYTF,TGTGCCAGCAGCTTTCAGGGGCATTCTAACTATGGCTACACCTTC
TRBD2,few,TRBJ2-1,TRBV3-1,CASSGLAGGPSRGNEQFF,TGTGCCAGCAGCGGGCTAGCGGGAGGGCCATCTAGGGGGAATGAGCAGTTCTTC
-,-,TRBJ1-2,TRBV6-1,CASSSKSVIGYTF,TGTGCCAGCAGCTCGAAGAGCGTAATTGGCTACACCTTC
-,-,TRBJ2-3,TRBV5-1,CASSPQSDTQYF,TGCGCCAGCAGCCCCCAGTCAGATACGCAGTATTTT
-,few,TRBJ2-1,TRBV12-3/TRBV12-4,CASSPGRTNEQFF,TGTGCCAGCAGTCCTGGAAGGACTAATGAGCAGTTCTTC